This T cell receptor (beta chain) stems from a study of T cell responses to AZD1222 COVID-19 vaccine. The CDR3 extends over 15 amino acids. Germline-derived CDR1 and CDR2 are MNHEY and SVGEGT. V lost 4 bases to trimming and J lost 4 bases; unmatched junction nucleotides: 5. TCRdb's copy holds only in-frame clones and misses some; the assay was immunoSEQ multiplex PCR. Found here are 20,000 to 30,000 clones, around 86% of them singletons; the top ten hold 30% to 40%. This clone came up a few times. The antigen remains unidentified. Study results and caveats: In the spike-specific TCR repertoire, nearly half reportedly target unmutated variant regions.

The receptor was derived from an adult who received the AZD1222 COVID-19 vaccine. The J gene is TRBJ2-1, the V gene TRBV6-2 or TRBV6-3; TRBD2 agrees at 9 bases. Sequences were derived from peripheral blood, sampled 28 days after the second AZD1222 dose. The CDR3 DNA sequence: TGTGCCAGCAGTTGGGTAGCGGGAGCTTACAATGAGCAGTTCTTC. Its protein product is CASSWVAGAYNEQFF.